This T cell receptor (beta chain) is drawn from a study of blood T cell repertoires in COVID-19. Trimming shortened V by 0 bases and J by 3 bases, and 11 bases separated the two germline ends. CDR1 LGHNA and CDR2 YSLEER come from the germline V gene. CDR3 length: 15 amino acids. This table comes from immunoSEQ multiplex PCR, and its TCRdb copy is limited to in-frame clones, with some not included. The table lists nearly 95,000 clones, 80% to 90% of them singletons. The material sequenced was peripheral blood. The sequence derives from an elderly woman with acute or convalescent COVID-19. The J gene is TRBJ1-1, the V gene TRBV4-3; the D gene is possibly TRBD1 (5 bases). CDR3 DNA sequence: TGCGCCAGCAGCCAAGAACAGGTTTCTTACACTGAAGCTTTCTTT. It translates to CASSQEQVSYTEAFF.